The 5 T cell receptor beta chains below all came from one sample that was sequenced in a study of metastatic and nonmetastatic thyroid tumors. Not a single patient had been given any form of treatment at any point before undergoing thyroid surgery. TCRdb recomputed clones from the PCR reads via MiXCR. The table has around 40,000 clones, about 14% seen once. Source material: blood. These receptors all come from a female donor with papillary thyroid cancer or a benign thyroid nodule (not recorded which). Some clones in this sample may be carry-over from other donors' samples.

As concerns this clone: One end of the junction fails to match germline, which may point to a read error. The V gene is TRBV30, the J gene TRBJ2-7; D gene unclear. The CDR3 loop spans 15 amino acids. Germline assignment: CDR1 GTSNPN and CDR2 SVGIG (reference sequence). In DNA, the CDR3 is TGCGCCTGGAGTCGCCCCCGGTGGAAGGCGTACGAGCAGTACTTC. This sequence encodes CAWSRPRWKAYEQYF.

This clone was observed at least ten times. V usage is TRBV6-1 and J usage is TRBJ2-5, with D unresolved. V lost 2 bases to trimming and J lost 4 bases, with 17 bases between them. Per germline, CDR1 MNHNS and CDR2 SASEGT. The CDR3 runs 16 residues. This chain's CDR3 is CASSERQRFGPETQYF. CDR3 in DNA: TGTGCCAGCAGTGAAAGGCAGCGTTTTGGGCCAGAGACCCAGTACTTC.

In this sample, this clone turned up many times. The chain is built from TRBV20-1 and TRBJ2-1, with TRBD2 matching 11 bases. Unmatched junction bases numbered 7, after V lost 7 bases and J lost 5 bases. Germline CDR1 DFQATT, CDR2 SNEGSKA (reference sequence). The CDR3 is 14 amino acids. In nucleotides, the CDR3 is TGCAGTGTTGAACTAGCGGGAGAGGACAATGAGCAGTTCTTC. Translated: CSVELAGEDNEQFF.

This clone was observed many times. This chain links TRBV13 with TRBJ1-6; TRBD1 aligns across 7 bases. The ends lost 2 bases at V and 9 bases at J; junction bases unmatched: 10. Germline assignment: CDR1 PRHDT and CDR2 FYEKMQ (reference sequence). This CDR3 contains 16 residues. The CDR3 sequence: CASSLRTGRSGSPLHF. CDR3 DNA: TGTGCCAGCAGCTTACGGACAGGCCGGAGCGGTTCACCCCTCCACTTT.

This clone has ten or more counts. The rearrangement links TRBV7-8 to TRBJ2-1; D possibly uses TRBD1 or TRBD2 (5 bases each). The germline V gene encodes CDR1 SGHVS and CDR2 FQNEAQ. The CDR3 is 13 residues long. Trimming took 6 bases from V and 9 from J, leaving 15 bases between them. The DNA for the CDR3 is TGTGCCAGCAGTCTAGGATCGGGGACTGAGCAGTTCTTC. Its translation: CASSLGSGTEQFF. The full variable domain, with the rest looked up from reference TRBV7-8 and TRBJ2-1, is GAGVSQSPRYKVAKRGQDVALRCDPISGHVSLFWYQQALGQGPEFLTYFQNEAQLDKSGLPSDRFFAERPEGSVSTLKIQRTQQEDSAVYLCASSLGSGTEQFFGPGTRLTVL.